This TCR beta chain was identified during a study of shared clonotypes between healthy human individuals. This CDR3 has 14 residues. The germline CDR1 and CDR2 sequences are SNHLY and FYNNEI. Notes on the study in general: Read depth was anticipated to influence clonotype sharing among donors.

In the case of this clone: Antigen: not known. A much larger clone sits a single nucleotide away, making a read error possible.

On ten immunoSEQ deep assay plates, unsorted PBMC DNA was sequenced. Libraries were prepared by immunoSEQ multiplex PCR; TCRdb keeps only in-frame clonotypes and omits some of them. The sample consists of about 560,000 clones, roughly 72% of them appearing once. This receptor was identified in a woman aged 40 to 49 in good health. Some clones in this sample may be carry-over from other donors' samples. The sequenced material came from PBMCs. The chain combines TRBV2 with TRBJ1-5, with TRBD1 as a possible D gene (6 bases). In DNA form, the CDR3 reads TGTGCCAGCCACGGGGGCCTAGGCAATCAGCACCAGCATTTT. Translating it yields CASHGGLGNQHQHF.